The following is a T cell receptor beta chain sequence with its context. Its antigen is currently unknown. The data were taken from a study of T cell responses to AZD1222 COVID-19 vaccine. Study conclusions and caveats: Spike was spanned by vaccine-associated CD4 TCRs, with dominance at 160-218 and 743-854. It was only 6 or 7 AZD1222 recipients who were seropositive at baseline.

Produced via immunoSEQ multiplex PCR; TCRdb's table is partial and in-frame only. This sample has approximately 89,000 clones, with 70% to 90% found just once. This CDR3 has 15 amino acids. The germline V gene encodes CDR1 SGHRS and CDR2 YFSETQ. V shed 3 bases and J 6 bases; nucleotides not matched to a gene: 8. Material: peripheral blood, obtained on day 0 of AZD1222 vaccination. This sequence originates from an adult in good health. The chain joins TRBV5-1 to TRBJ2-7, with 11 bases identical to TRBD1. Here the CDR3 reads CASSSSGTGGTEQYF. The CDR3 DNA is TGCGCCAGCAGCTCCTCCGGGACAGGGGGTACCGAGCAGTACTTC.